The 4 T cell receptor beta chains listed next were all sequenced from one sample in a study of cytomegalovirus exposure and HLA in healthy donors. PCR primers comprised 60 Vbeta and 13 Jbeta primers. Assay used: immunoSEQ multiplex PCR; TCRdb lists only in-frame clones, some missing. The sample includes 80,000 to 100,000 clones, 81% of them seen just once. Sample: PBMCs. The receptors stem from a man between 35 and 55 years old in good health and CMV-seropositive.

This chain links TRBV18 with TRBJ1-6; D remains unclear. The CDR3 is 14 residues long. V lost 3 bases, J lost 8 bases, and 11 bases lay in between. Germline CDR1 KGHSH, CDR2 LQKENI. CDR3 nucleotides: TGTGCCAGCTCACCGGCGGGGTTTGATTCACCCCTCCACTTT. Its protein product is CASSPAGFDSPLHF.

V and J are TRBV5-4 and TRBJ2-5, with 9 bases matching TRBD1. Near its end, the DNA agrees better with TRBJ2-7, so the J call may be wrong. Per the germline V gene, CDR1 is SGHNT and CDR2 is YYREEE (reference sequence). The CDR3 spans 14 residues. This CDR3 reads CASSLTGGAYEQYF. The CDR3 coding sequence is TGTGCCAGCAGCTTGACAGGGGGCGCGTACGAGCAGTACTTC.

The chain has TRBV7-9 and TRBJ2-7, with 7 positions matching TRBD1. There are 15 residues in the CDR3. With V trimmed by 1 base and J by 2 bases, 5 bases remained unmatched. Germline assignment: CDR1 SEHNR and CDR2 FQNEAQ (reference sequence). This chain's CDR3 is CASSLEQGQTYEQYF. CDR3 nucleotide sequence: TGTGCCAGCAGCTTAGAACAGGGACAGACCTACGAGCAGTACTTC.

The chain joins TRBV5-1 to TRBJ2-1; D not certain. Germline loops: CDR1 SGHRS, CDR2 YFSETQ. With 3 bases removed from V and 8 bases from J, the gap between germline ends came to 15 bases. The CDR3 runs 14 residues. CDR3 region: CASSSAFLTDEQFF. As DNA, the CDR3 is TGCGCCAGCAGCTCCGCCTTCCTCACGGATGAGCAGTTCTTC.